These T cell receptor beta chains were read from a single sample in a study of shared clonotypes between healthy human individuals. TCRdb keeps only in-frame clones here, not all; method: immunoSEQ multiplex PCR. The sample lists 600,000 to 800,000 clones; over 55% were seen once. The specimen was memory CD4+ T cells sorted from blood. Source of these receptors: a woman aged 25 to 39 in good health. Both conserved end residues are part of each CDR3.

j_gene: TRBJ1-2
v_gene: TRBV5-6
CDR3aa: CASSTGGYGYTF

j_gene: TRBJ2-5
v_gene: TRBV11-2
CDR3aa: CASSLDLGRVETQYF

j_gene: TRBJ1-4
v_gene: TRBV6-1
CDR3aa: CASSEGVWQTNEKLFF

j_gene: TRBJ2-1
v_gene: TRBV5-1
CDR3aa: CASSRGLAGDSYNEQFF

j_gene: TRBJ1-2
v_gene: TRBV5-1
CDR3aa: CASSYSGGMDYGYTF

j_gene: TRBJ1-4
v_gene: TRBV28
CDR3aa: CASSRDRGEMGGEKLFF

j_gene: TRBJ2-7
v_gene: TRBV10-1
CDR3aa: CASGRSSYEQYF

j_gene: TRBJ2-3
v_gene: TRBV30
CDR3aa: CAWSSQGAGDTQYF

j_gene: TRBJ2-7
v_gene: TRBV5-5
CDR3aa: CASSLGPGRPTYEQYF

j_gene: TRBJ2-7
v_gene: TRBV7-9
CDR3aa: CASSAPVYEQYF

j_gene: TRBJ2-6
v_gene: TRBV27
CDR3aa: CASSFWGPGANVLTF

j_gene: TRBJ1-5
v_gene: TRBV15
CDR3aa: CATSPIPGNQPQHF

j_gene: TRBJ2-3
v_gene: TRBV30
CDR3aa: CAWSVRPGADTQYF

j_gene: TRBJ1-3
v_gene: TRBV19
CDR3aa: CASSTKVMSSGNTIYF

j_gene: TRBJ1-1
v_gene: TRBV28
CDR3aa: CASSLSQGGVTEAFF

j_gene: TRBJ2-7
v_gene: TRBV7-3
CDR3aa: CASSTLTSGSRVYEQYF

j_gene: TRBJ1-1
v_gene: TRBV28
CDR3aa: CASRTGGLYTEAFF

j_gene: TRBJ2-4
v_gene: TRBV27
CDR3aa: CASSLRGPVMGAKNIQYF

j_gene: TRBJ2-3
v_gene: TRBV11-3
CDR3aa: CASSVGERTDTQYF

j_gene: TRBJ1-3
v_gene: TRBV7-9
CDR3aa: CASSLSLGVWQYLGNTIYF

j_gene: TRBJ2-7
v_gene: TRBV18
CDR3aa: CASSPPGRLGSYEQYF

j_gene: TRBJ1-5
v_gene: TRBV7-8
CDR3aa: CASSLDQGATSQPQHF

j_gene: TRBJ2-2
v_gene: TRBV4-1
CDR3aa: CASSQASLTGELFF